A single sample is the source of the 8 T cell receptor beta chains below, sequenced in a study of regulatory T cells in long-lasting Graves disease. Stated time point: persistent/refractory GD, antithyroid drugs over 5 years with positive TRAb. PBMC-extracted RNA yielded the TCR library. Researchers made TCR beta libraries by using iRepertoire HTBI primers and running Arm-PCR on CDR3 regions. TCRdb reprocessed the multiplex PCR reads via MiXCR and lists one record per CDR3 protein. The sample has 500,000 to 700,000 distinct CDR3 sequences; about 32% are singletons. The source was peripheral blood mononuclear cells (PBMCs), collected when the disease was refractory, from a patient treated with antithyroid drugs. The receptors originated from a female donor with Graves disease.

The V call is TRBV20-1, the J call TRBJ1-6, with 8 bases aligning to TRBD1. The V gene's germline CDR1 is DFQATT and CDR2 SNEGSKA (reference sequence). The V gene end was trimmed by 0 bases and the J gene end by 10 bases; junction bases not matched to a gene: 11. This CDR3 has 16 amino acids. The chain's CDR3 is CSARDRGDRRSSPLHF. The CDR3 region has the DNA TGCAGTGCTAGAGATCGGGGGGACAGGAGGTCATCACCCCTCCACTTT.

This clonotype has only a few counts. The V gene is TRBV6-5, the J gene TRBJ1-4, with a tentative D call TRBD1 (5 bases). The V gene's germline CDR1 is MNHEY and CDR2 SVGAGI. Trimming cost V 2 bases and J 7 bases, with 11 bases left between them. The CDR3 length is 14 residues. CDR3 in DNA: TGTGCCAGCAGTTACACCCAGGGTGGTGAAAAACTGTTTTTT. Translated: CASSYTQGGEKLFF.

This clonotype was counted between two and nine times. This rearrangement joins TRBV28 to TRBJ1-5; no reliable D call. Germline loops: CDR1 MDHEN, CDR2 SYDVKM. There are 13 residues in the CDR3. Trimming took off 8 bases at V and 1 base at J, with 9 bases between the two ends. The CDR3 DNA follows: TGTGCCAGCGACAACCCCAGCAATCAGCCCCAGCATTTT. The encoded protein is CASDNPSNQPQHF.

DNA for the CDR3: TGTGCCAGCAGCTCTCTTCGGGTTACAGATACGCAGTATTTT. Amino acids: CASSSLRVTDTQYF. The chain recombines TRBV11-2 with TRBJ2-3, with D unresolved. The CDR3 length is 14 residues. The germline V gene encodes CDR1 SGHAT and CDR2 FQNNGV. Trimming took 4 bases from V and 3 from J, leaving 11 bases between them.

This clonotype was picked up a small number of times. The gene calls are TRBV15 and TRBJ1-2; tentative D call: TRBD1 (6 bases). The V gene lost 6 bases and the J gene lost 7 bases, with 15 bases spanning the gap. The germline V gene encodes CDR1 LNHNV and CDR2 YYDKDF (reference sequence). The CDR3 totals 13 residues. CDR3 sequence (DNA): TGTGCCACCAGTTTCGGGGGACAAGGTGGCTACACCTTC. Its translation is CATSFGGQGGYTF. Using reference TRBV15 and TRBJ1-2 for the parts outside the CDR3, the full variable domain is DAMVIQNPRYQVTQFGKPVTLSCSQTLNHNVMYWYQQKSSQAPKLLFHYYDKDFNNEADTPDNFQSRRPNTSFCFLDIRSPGLGDTAMYLCATSFGGQGGYTFGSGTRLTVV.

A remark on this clonotype: Given the absence of the conserved phenylalanine or tryptophan at the CDR3 end, a read error is likely. The chain employs TRBV20-1 and TRBJ2-7; possible D gene TRBD1, 5 bases. Germline CDR1 DFQATT, CDR2 SNEGSKA (reference sequence). The CDR3 length is 15 residues. Trimming took off 0 bases at V and 2 bases at J, with 14 bases between the two ends. CDR3 loop: CSARDLGRGAYEQYL. Here the CDR3 DNA reads TGCAGTGCTAGAGATTTGGGGCGTGGGGCCTACGAGCAGTACCTC.

V gene TRBV5-1 combines with J gene TRBJ1-1; 8 nucleotides agree with TRBD1. Germline loops: CDR1 SGHRS, CDR2 YFSETQ. With V trimmed by 0 bases and J by 1 base, 8 bases remained unmatched. This CDR3 region has 17 residues. The CDR3 DNA reads as TGCGCCAGCAGCTTGGAGGGCCCGGGACAGGCGAACACTGAAGCTTTCTTT. This gives the protein CASSLEGPGQANTEAFF.

With respect to this clonotype: A read error may be the cause here, since a much bigger clone is one base away. The J gene is TRBJ1-2, the V gene TRBV7-9; 9 nucleotides match TRBD1. CDR1 and CDR2 from the germline V gene are SEHNR and FQNEAQ (reference sequence). J was trimmed by 4 bases and V by 1 base; bases with no gene match: 4. The CDR3 contains 15 residues. The CDR3 region is CASSLGTGDGYGYTF. CDR3 DNA: TGTGCCAGCAGCTTAGGGACAGGGGATGGCTATGGCTACACCTTC.